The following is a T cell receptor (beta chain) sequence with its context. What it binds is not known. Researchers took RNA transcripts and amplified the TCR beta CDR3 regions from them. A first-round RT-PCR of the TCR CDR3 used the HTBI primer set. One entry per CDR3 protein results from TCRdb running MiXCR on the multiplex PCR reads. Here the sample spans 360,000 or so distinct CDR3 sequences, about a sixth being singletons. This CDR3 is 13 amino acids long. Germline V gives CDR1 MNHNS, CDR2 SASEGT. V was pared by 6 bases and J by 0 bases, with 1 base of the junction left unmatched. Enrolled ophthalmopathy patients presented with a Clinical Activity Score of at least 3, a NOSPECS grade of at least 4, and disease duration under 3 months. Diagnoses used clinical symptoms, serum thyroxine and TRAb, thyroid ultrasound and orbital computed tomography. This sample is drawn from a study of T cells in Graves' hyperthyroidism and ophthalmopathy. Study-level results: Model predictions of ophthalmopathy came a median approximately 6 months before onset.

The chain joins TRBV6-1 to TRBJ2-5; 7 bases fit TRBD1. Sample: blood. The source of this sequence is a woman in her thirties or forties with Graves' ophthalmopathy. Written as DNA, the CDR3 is TGTGCCAGCAGCCAGGGGGACCAAGAGACCCAGTACTTC. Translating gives CASSQGDQETQYF.